The clone carrying this TCR beta chain was picked up many times. What it recognizes is unknown. This CDR3 has 16 amino acids. The germline gives CDR1 LGHDT, CDR2 YNNKEL (reference sequence). V shed 0 bases, J shed 1 base, and the junction held 4 bases outside the gene matches. Patients had received no treatment of any kind before thyroid surgery. In the study's own analysis: To classify distant metastasis in papillary thyroid cancer, a model was built from CDR3 differences across clinicopathological groups. TCRdb re-analyzed the PCR reads through MiXCR. In this record, the V and J calls reflect TCRdb's handling and not the investigators' own analysis. The data hold 20,000 to 25,000 clones, with 12% observed a single time. These data originate in a study of metastatic and nonmetastatic thyroid tumors. Study-level information: From malignant and benign thyroid patients, repertoires in blood and in tumor or nodule tissue were compared.

Study-wide points: Patients with malignant thyroid tumors reportedly had significantly higher TCR beta diversity than those with benign nodules, in blood and tumor.

This sequence was found in a male donor with papillary thyroid cancer or a benign thyroid nodule (not recorded which). Some clones in this sample may be carry-over from other donors' samples. The chain uses TRBV3-1 and TRBJ2-3, with 7 bases that match TRBD2. Sequencing was done on a sample of blood. CDR3 residues: CASSQERLAGTDTQYF. The DNA of the CDR3 is TGTGCCAGCAGCCAAGAGAGACTAGCCGGCACAGATACGCAGTATTTT.